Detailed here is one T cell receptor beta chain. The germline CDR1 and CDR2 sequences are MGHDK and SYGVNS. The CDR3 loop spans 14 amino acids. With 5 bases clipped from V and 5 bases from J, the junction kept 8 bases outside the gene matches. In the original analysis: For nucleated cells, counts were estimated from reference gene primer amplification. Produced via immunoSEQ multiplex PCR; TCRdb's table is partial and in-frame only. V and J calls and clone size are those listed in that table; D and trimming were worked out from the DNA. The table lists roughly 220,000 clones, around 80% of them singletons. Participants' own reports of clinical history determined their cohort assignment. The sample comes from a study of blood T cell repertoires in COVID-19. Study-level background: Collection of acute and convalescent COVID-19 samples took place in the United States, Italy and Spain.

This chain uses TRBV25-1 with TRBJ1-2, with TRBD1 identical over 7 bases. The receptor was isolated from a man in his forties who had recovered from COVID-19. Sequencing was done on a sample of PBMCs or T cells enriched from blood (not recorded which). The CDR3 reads CASSSRDRAYGYTF. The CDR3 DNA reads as TGTGCCAGCAGTTCCCGGGACAGAGCTTATGGCTACACCTTC.